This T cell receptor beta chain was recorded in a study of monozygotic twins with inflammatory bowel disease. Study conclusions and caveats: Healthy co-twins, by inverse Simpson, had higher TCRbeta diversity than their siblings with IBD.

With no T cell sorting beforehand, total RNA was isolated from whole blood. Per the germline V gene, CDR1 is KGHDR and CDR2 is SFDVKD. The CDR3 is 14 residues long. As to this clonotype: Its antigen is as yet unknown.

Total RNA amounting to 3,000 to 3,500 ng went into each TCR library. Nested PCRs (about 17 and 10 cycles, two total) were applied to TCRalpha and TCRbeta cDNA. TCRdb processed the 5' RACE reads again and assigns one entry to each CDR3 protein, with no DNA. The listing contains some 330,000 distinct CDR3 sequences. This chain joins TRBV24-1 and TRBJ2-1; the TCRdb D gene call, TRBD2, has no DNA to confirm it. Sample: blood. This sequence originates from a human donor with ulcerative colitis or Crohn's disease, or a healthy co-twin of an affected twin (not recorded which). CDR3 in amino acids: CATSSVAGGNEQFF.